The text below deals with one T cell receptor (beta chain). Germline lookup yields CDR1 SGHKS and CDR2 YYEKEE (reference sequence). The V gene lost 4 bases and the J gene lost 13 bases, with 21 bases spanning the gap. This CDR3 contains 15 residues. Repertoires were generated with immunoSEQ multiplex PCR, while TCRdb's copy carries only in-frame clones and drops some. The sample lists approximately 350,000 clones; 70% to 90% were seen once. The data are from a study of blood T cell repertoires in COVID-19. Whole-study context: T cells, B-cell-depleted T cells, or PBMCs provided the cDNA or gDNA that served as material.

Sample: peripheral blood. The rearrangement links TRBV5-5 to TRBJ1-6, with a tentative D call TRBD1 (6 bases). The sequence came from a man aged 35 to 55 with acute or convalescent COVID-19. In DNA form, the CDR3 reads TGTGCCAGCAGCCCGAGGGACACGTGGGTATCGCCCCTCCACTTT. Translating it yields CASSPRDTWVSPLHF.